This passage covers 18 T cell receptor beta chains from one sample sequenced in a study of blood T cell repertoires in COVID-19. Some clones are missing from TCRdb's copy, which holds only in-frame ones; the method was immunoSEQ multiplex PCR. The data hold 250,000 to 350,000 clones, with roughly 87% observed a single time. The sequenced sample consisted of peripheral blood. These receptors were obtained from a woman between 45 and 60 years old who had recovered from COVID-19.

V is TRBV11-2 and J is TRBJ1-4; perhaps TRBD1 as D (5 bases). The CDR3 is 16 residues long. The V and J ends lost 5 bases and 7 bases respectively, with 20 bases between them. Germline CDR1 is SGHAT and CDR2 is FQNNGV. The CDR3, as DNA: TGTGCCAGCAGCAACTACCCCCAGGGAACGGGTGAAAAACTGTTTTTT. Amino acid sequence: CASSNYPQGTGEKLFF.

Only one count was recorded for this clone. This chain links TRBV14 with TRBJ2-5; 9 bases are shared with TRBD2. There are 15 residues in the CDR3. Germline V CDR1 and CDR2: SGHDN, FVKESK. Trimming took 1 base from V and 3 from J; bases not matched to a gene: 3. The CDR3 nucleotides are TGTGCCAGCAGCCAAGGCCAGCGGGGGGAAGAGACCCAGTACTTC. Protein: CASSQGQRGEETQYF. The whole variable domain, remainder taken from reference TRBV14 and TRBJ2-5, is EAGVTQFPSHSVIEKGQTVTLRCDPISGHDNLYWYRRVMGKEIKFLLHFVKESKQDESGMPNNRFLAERTGGTYSTLKVQPAELEDSGVYFCASSQGQRGEETQYFGPGTRLLVL.

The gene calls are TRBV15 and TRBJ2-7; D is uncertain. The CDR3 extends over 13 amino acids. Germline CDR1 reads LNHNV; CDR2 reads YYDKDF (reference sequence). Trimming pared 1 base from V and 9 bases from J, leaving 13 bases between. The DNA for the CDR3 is TGTGCCACCAGCAGAGTGGGCAGTCACCCGCAGTACTTC. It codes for CATSRVGSHPQYF.

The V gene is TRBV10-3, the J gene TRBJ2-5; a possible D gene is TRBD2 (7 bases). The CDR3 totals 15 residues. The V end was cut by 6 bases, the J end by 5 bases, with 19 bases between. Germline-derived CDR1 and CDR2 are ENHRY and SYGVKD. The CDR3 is CAISQLDRRGETQYF. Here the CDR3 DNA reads TGTGCCATCAGCCAACTAGACAGGCGGGGGGAGACCCAGTACTTC.

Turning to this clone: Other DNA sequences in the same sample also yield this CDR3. This CDR3 reads CASSYGQNYGYTF. The CDR3 DNA reads as TGTGCCAGCAGTTACGGGCAGAACTATGGCTACACCTTC. This sequence joins TRBV6-5 and TRBJ1-2, with D uncertain. Deletions cut 2 bases from V and 2 bases from J, with 6 bases between. The CDR3 is 13 amino acids. Per germline, CDR1 MNHEY and CDR2 SVGAGI.

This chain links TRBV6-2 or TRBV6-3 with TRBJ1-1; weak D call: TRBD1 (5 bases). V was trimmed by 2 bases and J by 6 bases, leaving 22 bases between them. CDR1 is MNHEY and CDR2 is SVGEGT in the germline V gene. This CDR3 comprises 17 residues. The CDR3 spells CASSYPQLRRGTAEAFF. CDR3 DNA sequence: TGTGCCAGCAGTTACCCGCAGCTAAGGAGGGGCACTGCTGAAGCTTTCTTT.

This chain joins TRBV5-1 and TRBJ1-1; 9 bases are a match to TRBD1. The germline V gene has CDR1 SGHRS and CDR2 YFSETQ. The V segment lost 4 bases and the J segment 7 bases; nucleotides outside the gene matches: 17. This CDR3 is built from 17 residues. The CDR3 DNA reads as TGCGCCAGCAGCCCCCGCAAGGTTAGACAGGGGGAAGATGAAGCTTTCTTT. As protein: CASSPRKVRQGEDEAFF.

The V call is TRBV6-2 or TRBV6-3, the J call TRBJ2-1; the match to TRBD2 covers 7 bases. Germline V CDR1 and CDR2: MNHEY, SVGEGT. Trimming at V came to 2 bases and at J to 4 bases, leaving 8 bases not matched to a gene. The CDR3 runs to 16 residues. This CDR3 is CASSYAGLVTYNEQFF. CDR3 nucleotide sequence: TGTGCCAGCAGTTACGCCGGACTAGTAACATACAATGAGCAGTTCTTC.

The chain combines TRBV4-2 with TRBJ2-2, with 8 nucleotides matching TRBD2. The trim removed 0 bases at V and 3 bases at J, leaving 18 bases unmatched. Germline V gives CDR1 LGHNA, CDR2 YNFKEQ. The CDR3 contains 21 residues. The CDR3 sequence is CASSQDRRAGAPNLHTGELFF. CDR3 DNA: TGTGCCAGCAGCCAAGATCGTCGAGCGGGGGCCCCGAACCTACACACCGGGGAGCTGTTTTTT.

CDR3 sequence: CASSLPGRNEKLFF. CDR3 DNA sequence: TGTGCCAGCAGTCTACCAGGCCGGAATGAAAAACTGTTTTTT. The chain carries TRBV28 and TRBJ1-4; no definite D call. The V gene lost 5 bases and the J gene lost 5 bases, with 12 bases spanning the gap. The germline CDR1 and CDR2 sequences are MDHEN and SYDVKM. The CDR3 runs to 14 residues.

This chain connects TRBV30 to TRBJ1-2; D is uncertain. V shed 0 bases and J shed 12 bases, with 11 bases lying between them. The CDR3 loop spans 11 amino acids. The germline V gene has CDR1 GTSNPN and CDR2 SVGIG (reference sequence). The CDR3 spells CAWSVLGRNTF. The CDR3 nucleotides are TGTGCCTGGAGTGTGCTGGGGAGGAACACCTTC.

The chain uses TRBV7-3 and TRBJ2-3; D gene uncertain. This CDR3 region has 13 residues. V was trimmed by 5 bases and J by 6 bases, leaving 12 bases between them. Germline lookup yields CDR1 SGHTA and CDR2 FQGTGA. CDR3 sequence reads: CASSPYNGDTQYF. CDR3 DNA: TGTGCCAGCAGCCCGTACAACGGGGATACGCAGTATTTT.

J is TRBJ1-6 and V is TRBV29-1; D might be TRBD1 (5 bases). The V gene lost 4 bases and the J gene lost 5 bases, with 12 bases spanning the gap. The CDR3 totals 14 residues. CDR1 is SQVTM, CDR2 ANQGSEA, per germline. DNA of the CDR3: TGCAGCGTTGGGTCAGGGATTGATAATTCACCCCTCCACTTT. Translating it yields CSVGSGIDNSPLHF.

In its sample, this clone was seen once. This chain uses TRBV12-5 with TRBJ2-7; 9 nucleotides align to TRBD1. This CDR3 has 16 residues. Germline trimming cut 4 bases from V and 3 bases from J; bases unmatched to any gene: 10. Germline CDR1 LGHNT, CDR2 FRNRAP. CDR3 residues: CASGYWTGVDDYEQYF. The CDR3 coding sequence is TGTGCTAGTGGTTATTGGACAGGGGTGGACGACTACGAGCAGTACTTC.

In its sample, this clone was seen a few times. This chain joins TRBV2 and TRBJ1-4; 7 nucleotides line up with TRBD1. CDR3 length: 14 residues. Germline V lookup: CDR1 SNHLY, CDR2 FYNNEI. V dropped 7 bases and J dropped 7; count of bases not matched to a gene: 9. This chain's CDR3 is CASTGTEGAEKLFF. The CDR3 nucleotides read TGTGCCAGCACTGGGACAGAGGGAGCTGAAAAACTGTTTTTT.

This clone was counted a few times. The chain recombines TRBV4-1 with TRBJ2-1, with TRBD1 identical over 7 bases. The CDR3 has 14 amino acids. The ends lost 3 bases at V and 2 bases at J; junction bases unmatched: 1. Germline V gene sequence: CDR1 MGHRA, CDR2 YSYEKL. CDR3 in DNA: TGCGCCAGCAGCCAGACAGGGCCCTACAATGAGCAGTTCTTC. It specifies CASSQTGPYNEQFF.

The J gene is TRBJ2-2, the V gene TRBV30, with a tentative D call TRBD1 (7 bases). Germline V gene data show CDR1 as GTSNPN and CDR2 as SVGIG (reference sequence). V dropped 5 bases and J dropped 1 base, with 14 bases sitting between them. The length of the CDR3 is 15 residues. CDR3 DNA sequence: TGTGCCTGGGGGGCGGGACAGTTGAACACCGGGGAGCTGTTTTTT. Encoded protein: CAWGAGQLNTGELFF.

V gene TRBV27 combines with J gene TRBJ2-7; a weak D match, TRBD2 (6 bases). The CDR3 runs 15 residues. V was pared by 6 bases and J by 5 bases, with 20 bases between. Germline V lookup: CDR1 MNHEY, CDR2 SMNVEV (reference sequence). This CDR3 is CASRFREEGANEQYF. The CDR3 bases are TGTGCCAGCAGATTTCGCGAGGAGGGCGCGAACGAGCAGTACTTC.